Presented here are 7 T cell receptor beta chains from one specimen sequenced in a study of T cell changes during pregnancy in multiple sclerosis. Sequencing was performed with immunoSEQ multiplex PCR; in TCRdb, only in-frame clones are kept and a portion is missing. Here the sample spans 73,000 or so clones, about 89% being singletons. Material: peripheral blood, obtained in the second trimester of pregnancy. The receptors originated from a female donor with multiple sclerosis, enrolled in a pregnancy study.

Remarks on this clone: Other DNA sequences in this sample translate to the same CDR3. The chain uses TRBV9 and TRBJ1-2; 9 bases map to TRBD1. The CDR3 extends over 15 amino acids. Germline assignment: CDR1 SGDLS and CDR2 YYNGEE. V lost 0 bases to trimming and J lost 2 bases; unmatched junction nucleotides: 2. The DNA of the CDR3 is TGTGCCAGCAGCGTAGGCGGACAGGGGAACTATGGCTACACCTTC. This encodes CASSVGGQGNYGYTF. Full variable domain (rest looked up from reference TRBV9 and TRBJ1-2): DSGVTQTPKHLITATGQRVTLRCSPRSGDLSVYWYQQSLDQGLQFLIQYYNGEERAKGNILERFSAQQFPDLHSELNLSSLELGDSALYFCASSVGGQGNYGYTFGSGTRLTVV.

The chain recombines TRBV19 with TRBJ2-1, with 12 bases that match TRBD2. CDR1 is LNHDA, CDR2 SQIVND, per germline (reference sequence). CDR3 size: 14 residues. The V segment lost 8 bases and the J segment 4 bases; nucleotides outside the gene matches: 3. The CDR3 reads CASAGLAGYNEQFF. For the CDR3, the DNA is TGTGCCAGTGCCGGACTAGCGGGATACAATGAGCAGTTCTTC.

This chain uses TRBV18 with TRBJ2-5; perhaps TRBD2 as D (6 bases). Germline CDR1 and CDR2: KGHSH and LQKENI. Trimming took off 5 bases at V and 5 bases at J, with 12 bases between the two ends. This CDR3 has 13 amino acids. Here the CDR3 reads CASSAGYPETQYF. DNA of the CDR3: TGTGCCAGCTCAGCGGGATACCCGGAGACCCAGTACTTC.

Only one count was recorded for this clone. This chain joins TRBV15 and TRBJ1-6; tentative D call: TRBD1 (6 bases). The germline V and J ends were trimmed by 8 bases and 9 bases, with 14 bases remaining between them. This CDR3 has 13 residues. Germline V gives CDR1 LNHNV, CDR2 YYDKDF (reference sequence). The CDR3 nucleotides read TGTGCCACCGGACAGATTATATCTTCACCCCTCCACTTT. Its translation is CATGQIISSPLHF.

The CDR3 DNA reads TGTGCCAGCAGGGGGACAGGGGCGGTAGAGACCCAGTACTTC. Amino acids: CASRGTGAVETQYF. The genes are TRBV7-9 and TRBJ2-5; 10 bases match TRBD1. The trim removed 6 bases at V and 4 bases at J, leaving 5 bases unmatched. This CDR3 contains 14 residues. CDR1 is SEHNR, CDR2 FQNEAQ, per germline (reference sequence). The whole variable domain, remainder taken from reference TRBV7-9 and TRBJ2-5, is DTGVSQNPRHKITKRGQNVTFRCDPISEHNRLYWYRQTLGQGPEFLTYFQNEAQLEKSRLLSDRFSAERPKGSFSTLEIQRTEQGDSAMYLCASRGTGAVETQYFGPGTRLLVL.

J is TRBJ1-2 and V is TRBV2; D gene uncertain. Germline loops: CDR1 SNHLY, CDR2 FYNNEI. This CDR3 spans 15 amino acids. The V and J ends lost 4 bases and 0 bases respectively, with 12 bases between them. DNA of the CDR3: TGTGCCAGCAGTGGAGAGGTAGTTTCTAACTATGGCTACACCTTC. It encodes CASSGEVVSNYGYTF.

The chain is built from TRBV9 and TRBJ2-1; 15 bases line up with TRBD2. This CDR3 region has 15 residues. Germline loops: CDR1 SGDLS, CDR2 YYNGEE. Unmatched junction bases numbered 3, after V lost 3 bases and J lost 8 bases. This CDR3 reads CASSARTSGGDEQFF. In DNA, the CDR3 is TGTGCCAGCAGCGCCCGGACTAGCGGGGGGGATGAGCAGTTCTTC.